One sample yielded the 18 T cell receptor beta chains listed below, sequenced in a study of control samples from healthy donors and cancer patients. The data were produced by immunoSEQ multiplex PCR, yet TCRdb's version contains in-frame clones alone and is incomplete. The sample has roughly 120,000 clones, roughly nine tenths seen once. Sequenced sample: PBMCs. Receptors originate from a woman aged 50 to 60 with colorectal cancer.

V is TRBV6-6 and J is TRBJ1-5, with D possibly being TRBD1 (5 bases). Trimming took 6 bases from V and 4 from J, leaving 16 bases between them. This CDR3 has 15 amino acids. CDR1 is MNHNY, CDR2 SVGAGI, per germline (reference sequence). CDR3 amino acids: CASRKNMGPNQPQHF. The CDR3, as DNA: TGTGCCAGCAGGAAAAACATGGGACCTAATCAGCCCCAGCATTTT.

The rearrangement joins TRBV20-1 to TRBJ2-1; TRBD1 is a possible D gene (5 bases). V was trimmed by 3 bases and J by 4 bases, leaving 10 bases between them. This CDR3 has 13 amino acids. CDR1 is DFQATT, CDR2 SNEGSKA, per germline (reference sequence). The CDR3 nucleotides read TGCAGTGCTAGTCCGACAGCTTACAATGAGCAGTTCTTC. Translation: CSASPTAYNEQFF.

The chain recombines TRBV7-6 with TRBJ1-1, with D possibly matching TRBD1 (5 bases). The V end was cut by 5 bases, the J end by 4 bases, with 29 bases between. CDR1 is SGHVS and CDR2 is FNYEAQ in the germline V gene. The CDR3 runs 19 residues. The CDR3 spells CASSPEGVQGARRVTEAFF. CDR3 coding DNA: TGTGCCAGCAGCCCCGAGGGCGTACAAGGGGCGAGAAGGGTCACTGAAGCTTTCTTT.

The rearrangement uses TRBV29-1 and TRBJ2-1; 11 bases are shared with TRBD2. The CDR3 length is 15 residues. The trim removed 5 bases at V and 5 bases at J, leaving 8 bases unmatched. CDR1 and CDR2 from the germline V gene are SQVTM and ANQGSEA. The CDR3 loop is CSVQPGTSGNNEQFF. The DNA for the CDR3 is TGCAGCGTTCAACCCGGGACTAGCGGAAACAATGAGCAGTTCTTC.

This sequence joins TRBV18 and TRBJ2-1; tentatively, D is TRBD1 (5 bases). In germline, CDR1 is KGHSH, CDR2 LQKENI. The CDR3 has 14 amino acids. Trimming stripped 2 bases from V and 2 bases from J, with 7 bases between. The CDR3 loop is CASSPDRTYNEQFF. The DNA for the CDR3 is TGTGCCAGCTCACCAGACAGAACCTACAATGAGCAGTTCTTC.

The chain carries TRBV6-5 and TRBJ1-5; 7 bases fit TRBD1. This CDR3 comprises 13 residues. Per the germline V gene, CDR1 is MNHEY and CDR2 is SVGAGI. V gave up 7 bases and J gave up 4 bases; unmatched junction bases: 4. As DNA, the CDR3 is TGTGCCAGCACCGGGACAGTGAATCAGCCCCAGCATTTT. Translated, it gives CASTGTVNQPQHF.

This sequence joins TRBV6-6 and TRBJ1-5; no reliable D call. Per germline, CDR1 MNHNY and CDR2 SVGAGI (reference sequence). V lost 2 bases to trimming and J lost 7 bases, with 12 bases between them. The CDR3 has 14 amino acids. The CDR3, as DNA: TGTGCCAGCAGTTACCGGCCCCCAGAGCAGCCCCAGCATTTT. It specifies CASSYRPPEQPQHF.

This clone is a singleton in its sample. The rearrangement links TRBV7-2 to TRBJ2-5; D remains ambiguous. The CDR3 extends over 16 amino acids. Between the trimmed V and J ends, which lost 4 bases and 2 bases, there was a span of 17 bases. Germline CDR1 SGHTA, CDR2 FQGNSA. CDR3 residues: CASSSSFATGQETQYF. The CDR3 coding sequence is TGTGCCAGCAGCTCCTCCTTTGCGACTGGACAAGAGACCCAGTACTTC.

This chain joins TRBV23-1 and TRBJ2-5; D gene unclear. TRBV23-1 is flagged as an ORF with uncertain function. The ends were cut back, 6 bases at V and 3 bases at J, with 20 bases in the middle. CDR3 length: 16 amino acids. The CDR3 spells CASRTPPGFGKETQYF. Written as DNA, the CDR3 is TGCGCCAGCAGGACTCCCCCAGGATTCGGAAAAGAGACCCAGTACTTC.

This sequence joins TRBV7-9 and TRBJ2-5; D is uncertain. Germline V gene sequence: CDR1 SEHNR, CDR2 FQNEAQ (reference sequence). Trimming cost V 2 bases and J 2 bases, with 6 bases left between them. There are 13 residues in the CDR3. CDR3 protein: CASSLRVQETQYF. The CDR3 region has the DNA TGTGCCAGCAGCTTACGGGTTCAAGAGACCCAGTACTTC.

The V and J genes are TRBV9 and TRBJ2-2; D tentatively fits TRBD1 or TRBD2 (5 bases each). Per the germline V gene, CDR1 is SGDLS and CDR2 is YYNGEE. This CDR3 is built from 16 residues. The V and J ends lost 2 bases and 1 base respectively, with 12 bases between them. CDR3 in DNA: TGTGCCAGCAGCGTCCCCTGGGGGTTGAACACCGGGGAGCTGTTTTTT. This translates into CASSVPWGLNTGELFF.

The chain joins TRBV28 to TRBJ2-5, with 7 bases aligning to TRBD2. Germline CDR1 and CDR2: MDHEN and SYDVKM. J gave up 4 bases and V 2 bases, and 4 bases lay outside the gene matches. This CDR3 region has 14 residues. The CDR3 reads CASSLGASGETQYF. CDR3 sequence (DNA): TGTGCCAGCAGTTTAGGGGCTAGCGGAGAGACCCAGTACTTC.

The CDR3 DNA follows: TGTGCCTGCTTAGTGGAAGGACAGGGCTATTATGGCTACACCTTC. It translates to CACLVEGQGYYGYTF. The J gene is TRBJ1-2, the V gene TRBV30, with 8 bases that match TRBD1. The CDR3 is 15 amino acids. Unmatched junction bases numbered 14, after V lost 6 bases and J lost 5 bases. CDR1 is GTSNPN, CDR2 SVGIG, per germline (reference sequence).

The chain combines TRBV11-2 with TRBJ1-4, with no clear D. The CDR3 contains 15 residues. V lost 5 bases and J 7 bases, leaving 17 bases between the germline ends. CDR1 is SGHAT and CDR2 is FQNNGV in the germline V gene. The CDR3 DNA reads TGTGCCAGCAGCCGGGCCGCCTGGGCAGGTGAAAAACTGTTTTTT. It specifies CASSRAAWAGEKLFF.

The V call is TRBV11-3, the J call TRBJ1-1, with 7 bases aligning to TRBD1. The CDR3 length is 18 residues. The germline V gene has CDR1 SGHNT and CDR2 YENEEA. Trimming removed 0 bases from V and 3 bases from J; junction bases left unmatched: 13. The CDR3 sequence: CASSLDWAGGSMDTEAFF. CDR3 DNA sequence: TGTGCCAGCAGCTTAGATTGGGCAGGGGGTTCAATGGACACTGAAGCTTTCTTT.

J is TRBJ2-1 and V is TRBV18, with a weak D call TRBD1 (6 bases). CDR3 length: 16 residues. Germline V gives CDR1 KGHSH, CDR2 LQKENI. Trimming stripped 0 bases from V and 4 bases from J, with 13 bases between. CDR3 amino acids: CASSPPGQTIYNEQFF. The CDR3 region has the DNA TGTGCCAGCTCACCACCAGGACAGACAATTTACAATGAGCAGTTCTTC.

The chain couples TRBV20-1 to TRBJ1-2; the D is unclear. V was cut by 3 bases and J by 8 bases, with 10 bases left in between. This CDR3 is 11 amino acids long. Germline V gives CDR1 DFQATT, CDR2 SNEGSKA (reference sequence). This CDR3 is CSASYSQGYTF. The CDR3 DNA reads as TGCAGTGCTAGTTACAGCCAGGGCTACACCTTC.

This rearrangement joins TRBV7-3 to TRBJ2-3, with D unresolved. Trimming left V 5 bases short and J 5 bases short, with 14 bases between. Germline-derived CDR1 and CDR2 are SGHTA and FQGTGA. The CDR3 loop spans 14 amino acids. CDR3 loop: CASSHPPLVDTQYF. CDR3 bases: TGTGCCAGCAGCCACCCTCCCTTAGTAGATACGCAGTATTTT.